This T cell receptor (beta chain) was captured by sequencing in a study of CD8+CD57+ T cells in acquired aplastic anemia. CDR3 and TCR beta VDJ profiling relied on a genomic DNA template. TCRdb reanalysed the reads using MiXCR and keeps one entry per CDR3 protein. The sample holds under 40,000 distinct CDR3 sequences, about 77% seen once. Trimming shortened V by 3 bases and J by 2 bases, and 13 bases separated the two germline ends. There are 14 residues in the CDR3. CDR1 is DFQATT, CDR2 SNEGSKA, per germline (reference sequence). Sequencing was performed on sorted CD4+, CD8+, or CD8+CD57+ T cells (not recorded which) from PBMCs. This chain joins TRBV20-1 and TRBJ1-2, with a weak D call TRBD1 (5 bases). The receptor was derived from a human donor in good health, serving as a control. CDR3: CSASYRTTNYGYTF. The CDR3, as DNA: TGCAGTGCTAGTTACCGGACAACGAACTATGGCTACACCTTC.